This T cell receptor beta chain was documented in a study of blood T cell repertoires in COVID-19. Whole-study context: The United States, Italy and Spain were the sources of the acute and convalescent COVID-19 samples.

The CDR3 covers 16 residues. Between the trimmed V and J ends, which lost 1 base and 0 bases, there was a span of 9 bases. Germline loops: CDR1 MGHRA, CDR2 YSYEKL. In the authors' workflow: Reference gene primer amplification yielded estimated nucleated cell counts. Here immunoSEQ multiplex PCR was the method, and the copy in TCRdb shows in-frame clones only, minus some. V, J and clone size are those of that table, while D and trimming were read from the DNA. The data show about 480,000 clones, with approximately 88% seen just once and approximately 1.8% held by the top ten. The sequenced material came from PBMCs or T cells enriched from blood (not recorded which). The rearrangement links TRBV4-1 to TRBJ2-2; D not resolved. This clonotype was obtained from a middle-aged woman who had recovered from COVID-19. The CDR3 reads CASSQVTNANTGELFF. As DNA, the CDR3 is TGCGCCAGCAGCCAAGTGACAAACGCGAACACCGGGGAGCTGTTTTTT.